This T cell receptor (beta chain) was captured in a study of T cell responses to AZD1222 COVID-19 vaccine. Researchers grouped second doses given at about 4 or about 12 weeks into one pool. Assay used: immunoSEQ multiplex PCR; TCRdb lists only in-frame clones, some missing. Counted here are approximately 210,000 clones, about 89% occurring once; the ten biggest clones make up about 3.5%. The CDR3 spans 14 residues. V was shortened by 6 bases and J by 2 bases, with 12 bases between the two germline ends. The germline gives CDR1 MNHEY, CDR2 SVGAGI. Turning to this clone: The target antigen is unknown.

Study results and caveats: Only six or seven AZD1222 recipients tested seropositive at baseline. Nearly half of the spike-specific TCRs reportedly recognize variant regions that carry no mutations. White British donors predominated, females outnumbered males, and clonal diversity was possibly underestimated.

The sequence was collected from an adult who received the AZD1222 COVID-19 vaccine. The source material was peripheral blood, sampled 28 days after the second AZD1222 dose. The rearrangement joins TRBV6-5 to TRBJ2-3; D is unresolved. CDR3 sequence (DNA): TGTGCCAGCAGGGACCGGGCGCTCACAGATACGCAGTATTTT. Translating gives CASRDRALTDTQYF.